What follows are 11 T cell receptor beta chains derived from one specimen sequenced in a study of T-cell memory formation after mild COVID-19. TCRdb re-analysed the 5' RACE reads in MiXCR, keeping a single row per CDR3 protein. Among approximately 570,000 distinct CDR3 sequences listed, over 15% were seen once. The sample taken for sequencing was PBMCs or a T cell subset sorted from them (not recorded which). Receptor source: an adult woman who had mild COVID-19 (a few samples of this study predate the infection). Cell type and time point are not known.

This chain joins TRBV7-3 and TRBJ2-1, with a weak D call TRBD1 (5 bases). Trimming removed 3 bases at V and 0 bases at J, with 12 bases between. The CDR3 length is 16 residues. Germline-derived CDR1 and CDR2 are SGHTA and FQGTGA. The DNA for the CDR3 is TGTGCCAGCAGCTTCCAGCGCGACAGCTCCTACAATGAGCAGTTCTTC. Translation gives CASSFQRDSSYNEQFF.

The chain couples TRBV7-8 to TRBJ2-1; maybe TRBD2 (8 bases). CDR1 and CDR2 (germline): SGHVS, FQNEAQ. The V end was cut by 5 bases, the J end by 2 bases, with 22 bases between. The CDR3 spans 18 residues. CDR3 region: CASSPGGAGASAYNEQFF. CDR3 in DNA: TGTGCCAGCAGCCCAGGGGGAGCGGGAGCATCCGCCTACAATGAGCAGTTCTTC.

The table lists this clonotype with many counts. The J gene is TRBJ2-7, the V gene TRBV29-1; 8 bases are shared with TRBD1. This CDR3 comprises 13 residues. The germline V gene encodes CDR1 SQVTM and CDR2 ANQGSEA. J gave up 0 bases and V 6 bases, and 4 bases lay outside the gene matches. The CDR3, as DNA: TGCAGCGTGTGGGACAGGAGCTCCTACGAGCAGTACTTC. It translates to CSVWDRSSYEQYF.

V usage is TRBV27 and J usage is TRBJ1-5; the D is unclear. The germline V gene has CDR1 MNHEY and CDR2 SMNVEV (reference sequence). The ends were cut back, 3 bases at V and 0 bases at J, with 9 bases in the middle. CDR3 size: 15 residues. CDR3 loop: CASSLTSYSNQPQHF. The CDR3 coding sequence is TGTGCCAGCAGTTTGACAAGTTATAGCAATCAGCCCCAGCATTTT.

The V gene is TRBV19, the J gene TRBJ2-2; possibly TRBD2 for D (5 bases). This CDR3 has 14 residues. Germline loops: CDR1 LNHDA, CDR2 SQIVND (reference sequence). Trimming stripped 7 bases from V and 2 bases from J, with 11 bases between. The CDR3 sequence is CASKGVANTGELFF. The CDR3 coding sequence is TGTGCCAGTAAGGGAGTAGCTAACACCGGGGAGCTGTTTTTT.

This clonotype was picked up many times. CDR3 amino acids: CASSQGLNTGELFF. The CDR3 coding sequence is TGTGCCAGCAGTCAGGGCCTTAACACCGGGGAGCTGTTTTTT. V and J are TRBV3-1 and TRBJ2-2; weak D call: TRBD1 (5 bases). There are 14 residues in the CDR3. CDR1 and CDR2 from the germline V gene are LGHDT and YNNKEL (reference sequence). Trimming cost V 6 bases and J 2 bases, with 10 bases left between them.

There are a few counts of this clonotype. The chain recombines TRBV7-2 with TRBJ2-7, with unresolved D. This CDR3 comprises 15 residues. Germline V CDR1 and CDR2: SGHTA, FQGNSA. V was pared by 1 base and J by 4 bases, with 14 bases between. The DNA for the CDR3 is TGTGCCAGCAGCTTAGTAGGCGCATACAGTTACGAGCAGTACTTC. It codes for CASSLVGAYSYEQYF.

This clonotype has ten or more counts. The chain uses TRBV7-9 and TRBJ2-7; 7 nucleotides align to TRBD2. The CDR3 is 14 residues long. Unmatched junction bases numbered 2, after V lost 2 bases and J lost 1 base. Per germline, CDR1 SEHNR and CDR2 FQNEAQ (reference sequence). This CDR3 reads CASSLSGKSYEQYF. CDR3 in DNA: TGTGCCAGCAGCTTAAGCGGGAAATCCTACGAGCAGTACTTC.

J is TRBJ1-3 and V is TRBV6-1, with a weak D call TRBD1 (6 bases). V gave up 5 bases and J gave up 0 bases, with 11 bases separating them. The CDR3 loop spans 15 amino acids. Germline-derived CDR1 and CDR2 are MNHNS and SASEGT. Here the CDR3 reads CASSSRGNSGNTIYF. CDR3 coding DNA: TGTGCCAGCAGTTCCAGGGGAAACTCTGGAAACACCATATATTTT.

This clonotype was detected only a few times. This chain joins TRBV12-3 or TRBV12-4 and TRBJ1-5; D is ambiguous. V was shortened by 6 bases and J by 7 bases, with 16 bases between the two germline ends. The CDR3 is made up of 14 amino acids. DNA for the CDR3: TGTGCCAGCAGCTCATACGACTTCAGGCAGCCCCAGCATTTT. Translated, it gives CASSSYDFRQPQHF.

The chain joins TRBV7-3 to TRBJ2-3; 8 nucleotides align to TRBD2. Unmatched junction bases numbered 3, after V lost 3 bases and J lost 4 bases. CDR1 SGHTA and CDR2 FQGTGA come from the germline V gene. This CDR3 has 14 amino acids. The CDR3 is CASSFGGASDTQYF. The CDR3 DNA reads TGTGCCAGCAGCTTCGGGGGGGCCTCAGATACGCAGTATTTT.